A selection of T cell receptor beta chains follows, all from one sample in a study of blood T cell repertoires in COVID-19. Method: immunoSEQ multiplex PCR; TCRdb's copy keeps in-frame clones and lacks some. Among under 150,000 clones, 65% to 80% were seen once, and the ten largest hold around 4%. The sample taken for sequencing was peripheral blood. These receptors all stem from a man aged 55 to 70 with acute or convalescent COVID-19. CDR3s include the opening cysteine and the closing phenylalanine or tryptophan. Each record gives: clone size, J gene, D gene, V gene, CDR3 protein, CDR3 DNA. The D gene is left open where the match is weak. Only some rows state a clone size, as once, few, many or a class for expanded clones.

. | TRBJ1-2 | TRBD1 | TRBV11-2 | CASKDRDYGYTF | TGTGCCAGCAAAGACAGGGACTATGGCTACACCTTC
. | TRBJ2-5 | TRBD1 | TRBV5-1 | CASSGGQGQETQYF | TGCGCCAGCAGCGGGGGACAGGGACAAGAGACCCAGTACTTC
. | TRBJ1-3 | TRBD1 | TRBV4-1 | CASSQVDRGLGNTIYF | TGCGCCAGCAGCCAAGTCGACAGGGGGCTTGGAAACACCATATATTTT
. | TRBJ1-4 | . | TRBV5-1 | CASSFAGAYREKLFF | TGCGCCAGCAGCTTCGCGGGGGCGTACCGTGAAAAACTGTTTTTT
. | TRBJ2-2 | TRBD2 | TRBV2 | CASSSGTNTGELFF | TGTGCCAGCAGTAGCGGGACGAACACCGGGGAGCTGTTTTTT
. | TRBJ1-4 | . | TRBV12-3/TRBV12-4 | CASSLALQGKLFF | TGTGCCAGCAGTTTGGCATTACAGGGTAAACTGTTTTTT
. | TRBJ2-1 | . | TRBV25-1 | CASSESLTRSDEQFF | TGTGCCAGCAGTGAATCGTTGACTAGGAGCGATGAGCAGTTCTTC
. | TRBJ1-4 | TRBD1 | TRBV7-8 | CANFRDRGFLNSEKLFF | TGTGCCAACTTCCGGGACAGGGGTTTCTTGAACAGTGAAAAACTGTTTTTT
once | TRBJ1-3 | . | TRBV10-1 | CASSPSQVRNTIYF | TGCGCCAGCAGTCCGAGCCAAGTCCGAAACACCATATATTTT
. | TRBJ2-1 | TRBD1 | TRBV2 | CASSELGTGGPNEQFF | TGTGCCAGCAGTGAACTTGGGACAGGTGGGCCTAATGAGCAGTTCTTC
. | TRBJ2-6 | . | TRBV5-1 | CASSDGGANVLTF | TGCGCCAGCAGCGACGGGGGGGCCAACGTCCTGACTTTC
few | TRBJ2-3 | . | TRBV10-3 | CAAGPRGKPGITDTQYF | TGTGCCGCAGGACCCCGAGGGAAGCCCGGGATCACAGATACGCAGTATTTT
. | TRBJ1-1 | . | TRBV10-2 | CASKPRVDTEAFF | TGCGCCAGCAAGCCCCGGGTAGACACTGAAGCTTTCTTT
. | TRBJ1-2 | . | TRBV28 | CASSIPGGESYYGYTF | TGTGCCAGCAGTATCCCCGGGGGAGAATCCTACTATGGCTACACCTTC
. | TRBJ2-4 | . | TRBV5-4 | CASSLRGGDRPKNIQYF | TGTGCCAGCAGCTTGAGAGGGGGGGATAGGCCGAAAAACATTCAGTACTTC
. | TRBJ1-3 | . | TRBV5-4 | CASSCLKGLYPGNTIYF | TGTGCCAGCAGCTGCCTAAAGGGACTTTACCCTGGAAACACCATATATTTT
. | TRBJ2-5 | TRBD2 | TRBV7-6 | CASSLGTSGIRGETQYF | TGTGCCAGCAGCTTAGGGACTAGCGGGATAAGGGGAGAGACCCAGTACTTC
. | TRBJ2-3 | . | TRBV5-6 | CASSLLVGADTDTQYF | TGTGCCAGCAGCTTGTTAGTAGGCGCGGACACAGATACGCAGTATTTT
. | TRBJ1-4 | . | TRBV6-5 | CASAGQFPEKLFF | TGTGCCAGCGCGGGGCAGTTTCCAGAAAAACTGTTTTTT
. | TRBJ2-7 | TRBD1 | TRBV29-1 | CSVRGTGGYEQYF | TGCAGCGTTCGGGGGACAGGGGGTTACGAGCAGTACTTC
few | TRBJ1-1 | TRBD1 | TRBV12-3/TRBV12-4 | CATDRENTEAFF | TGTGCCACCGACAGGGAAAACACTGAAGCTTTCTTT
. | TRBJ2-2 | . | TRBV28 | CASSSPGHKNTGELFF | TGTGCCAGCAGTTCCCCGGGACATAAGAACACCGGGGAGCTGTTTTTT
few | TRBJ1-5 | . | TRBV30 | CAWSVRSNQPQHF | TGTGCCTGGAGTGTCAGGAGCAATCAGCCCCAGCATTTT
. | TRBJ1-1 | . | TRBV4-1 | CASSPLTGNTEAFF | TGCGCCAGCAGCCCTCTTACAGGGAACACTGAAGCTTTCTTT